Presented here are 21 T cell receptor beta chains from one specimen sequenced in a study of blood T cells in healthy people across ages. Sample-barcoded 5' priming and a J-beta primer mix drove a second PCR of about 6 to 12 cycles. TCRdb called the 5' RACE reads again in MiXCR, with one record for every CDR3 protein. The profile shows 1.5 million to 2 million distinct CDR3 sequences, under 30% of them singletons. The sequenced sample consisted of blood. Source of these receptors: a woman in her 30s in good health.

This clonotype was counted between two and nine times. The CDR3 reads CASQNTGVSYEQYF. The CDR3 coding sequence is TGCGCCAGCCAGAATACAGGGGTGTCCTACGAGCAGTACTTC. The V gene is TRBV5-1, the J gene TRBJ2-7; 7 bases match TRBD1. Trimming cost V 7 bases and J 1 base; bases outside gene matches: 8. Germline V gene data show CDR1 as SGHRS and CDR2 as YFSETQ. CDR3 length: 14 residues.

A few counts support this clonotype. The V and J genes are TRBV10-3 and TRBJ1-1; 8 bases are a match to TRBD1. From germline, CDR1 is ENHRY and CDR2 SYGVKD. With 2 bases clipped from V and 1 base from J, the junction kept 3 bases outside the gene matches. This CDR3 contains 15 residues. The CDR3: CAISERTGTNTEAFF. CDR3 DNA sequence: TGTGCCATCAGTGAGAGGACAGGGACGAACACTGAAGCTTTCTTT.

The chain links TRBV28 to TRBJ2-5; no firm D call. CDR1 and CDR2 from the germline V gene are MDHEN and SYDVKM. V was clipped by 5 bases and J by 11 bases, with 15 bases between them. The CDR3 is 12 residues long. The CDR3 bases are TGTGCCAGCAGTCTGGCAGTAAATGAGCAGTACTTC. Translated: CASSLAVNEQYF.

This clonotype was counted only a few times. The J gene is TRBJ2-7, the V gene TRBV4-1, with D perhaps matching TRBD1 (6 bases). The V gene's germline CDR1 is MGHRA and CDR2 YSYEKL. The CDR3 sequence is 15 residues long. V shed 0 bases and J shed 4 bases, with 13 bases lying between them. The CDR3 here is CASSQDIDRRYEQYF. CDR3 nucleotide sequence: TGCGCCAGCAGCCAAGATATAGACAGGAGGTACGAGCAGTACTTC.

The chain combines TRBV20-1 with TRBJ2-7; TRBD1 is a possible D gene (5 bases). CDR3 length equals 12 residues. Germline V lookup: CDR1 DFQATT, CDR2 SNEGSKA (reference sequence). Trimming shortened V by 5 bases and J by 0 bases, and 8 bases separated the two germline ends. Here the CDR3 reads CSAGAGSYEQYF. The CDR3, as DNA: TGCAGTGCTGGGGCAGGCTCCTACGAGCAGTACTTC.

V gene TRBV7-6 combines with J gene TRBJ1-4; 9 bases agree with TRBD1. Germline CDR1 SGHVS, CDR2 FNYEAQ. V lost 5 bases to trimming and J lost 8 bases; unmatched junction nucleotides: 9. This CDR3 is built from 15 residues. In nucleotides, the CDR3 is TGTGCCAGCAGCCCGCCGGGACAGGGTGAAGAAAAACTGTTTTTT. It translates to CASSPPGQGEEKLFF.

CDR3 sequence (DNA): TGTGCCAGCAGCCCCCGGACTAGCAATTCACCCCTCCACTTT. It encodes CASSPRTSNSPLHF. The genes are TRBV5-4 and TRBJ1-6, with unresolved D. The CDR3 is 14 amino acids. The V end was cut by 4 bases, the J end by 7 bases, with 12 bases between. Germline V gives CDR1 SGHNT, CDR2 YYREEE (reference sequence).

This clonotype was seen at least ten times. The chain joins TRBV29-1 to TRBJ2-5, with D perhaps matching TRBD1 or TRBD2 (5 bases each). The germline V and J ends were trimmed by 6 bases and 4 bases, with 18 bases remaining between them. Germline values: CDR1 SQVTM, CDR2 ANQGSEA. The CDR3 is 14 amino acids. The CDR3 sequence is CSVENRGSGETQYF. Here the CDR3 DNA reads TGCAGCGTCGAAAACCGGGGCAGCGGAGAGACCCAGTACTTC.

This clonotype was counted at least ten times. The chain joins TRBV24-1 to TRBJ2-5, with D possibly being TRBD1 (5 bases). This CDR3 is built from 15 residues. Germline CDR1 reads KGHDR; CDR2 reads SFDVKD. With 4 bases removed from V and 3 bases from J, the gap between germline ends came to 14 bases. DNA for the CDR3: TGTGCCACCAGTGACCCAACAGGAGCCAAAGAGACCCAGTACTTC. This gives the protein CATSDPTGAKETQYF.

This clonotype showed up many times. This chain joins TRBV20-1 and TRBJ1-2; D is perhaps TRBD1 (5 bases). The length of the CDR3 is 13 residues. V was pared by 1 base and J by 7 bases, with 13 bases between. CDR1 DFQATT and CDR2 SNEGSKA come from the germline V gene (reference sequence). The CDR3 loop reads CSARGGQGGGYTF. The CDR3 nucleotides are TGCAGTGCTAGAGGGGGTCAGGGAGGTGGCTACACCTTC.

The chain couples TRBV29-1 to TRBJ1-4; 7 nucleotides line up with TRBD1. The germline gives CDR1 SQVTM, CDR2 ANQGSEA. V lost 5 bases and J lost 5; bases outside the gene matches: 5. The CDR3 consists of 13 residues. CDR3 loop: CSVNRDRNEKLFF. The CDR3 region has the DNA TGCAGCGTTAATAGGGACAGAAATGAAAAACTGTTTTTT.

Comments on this clonotype: A junction boundary mismatches the germline segment, possibly from a read error. V usage is TRBV10-3 and J usage is TRBJ2-2; D remains unclear. The CDR3 is made up of 13 amino acids. Germline CDR1 and CDR2: ENHRY and SYGVKD. The CDR3: CAVSEDVTGELFF. As DNA, the CDR3 is TGTGCCGTCAGTGAGGATGTAACCGGGGAGCTGTTTTTT.

In this sample, this clonotype turned up a few times. The rearrangement joins TRBV12-3 or TRBV12-4 to TRBJ2-2; unclear D gene. Trimming pared 2 bases from V and 2 bases from J, leaving 6 bases between. This CDR3 has 14 residues. The CDR3 nucleotides are TGTGCCAGCAGTTTACACAGTAACACCGGGGAGCTGTTTTTT. The encoded protein is CASSLHSNTGELFF.

The sample holds a few counts of this clonotype. V and J are TRBV2 and TRBJ2-7, with 8 bases identical to TRBD2. CDR1 SNHLY and CDR2 FYNNEI come from the germline V gene. CDR3 length: 15 amino acids. Trimming at V came to 3 bases and at J to 3 bases, leaving 7 bases not matched to a gene. The CDR3 sequence is CASSEIVAGSYEQYF. The CDR3 DNA is TGTGCCAGCAGTGAGATCGTAGCGGGGAGCTACGAGCAGTACTTC.

The chain couples TRBV12-3 or TRBV12-4 to TRBJ2-5; D is ambiguous. This CDR3 region has 13 residues. V was trimmed by 5 bases and J by 0 bases, leaving 7 bases between them. In DNA form, the CDR3 reads TGTGCCAGCAGTAGACAAAACCAAGAGACCCAGTACTTC. Translating gives CASSRQNQETQYF.

This chain uses TRBV5-1 with TRBJ2-1; TRBD2 aligns across 11 bases. The CDR3 is 15 amino acids. V shed 2 bases and J 6 bases; nucleotides not matched to a gene: 4. Germline CDR1 reads SGHRS; CDR2 reads YFSETQ. CDR3 sequence (DNA): TGCGCCAGCAGCTTACCCGGGACTAGCGGCAATGAGCAGTTCTTC. Amino acid sequence: CASSLPGTSGNEQFF.

With respect to this clonotype: At one boundary the junction diverges from the germline segment, which might be a read error. The chain has TRBV7-2 and TRBJ2-5; possibly TRBD1 for D (6 bases). The length of the CDR3 is 14 residues. Looked up from germline, CDR1 is SGHTA and CDR2 is FQGNSA. In DNA, the CDR3 is TGTGCCGGCAGCAGGTACAGGGAGCAAGAGACCCAGTACTTC. Translating it yields CAGSRYREQETQYF.

The chain employs TRBV7-9 and TRBJ2-6; a possible D gene is TRBD1 (5 bases). Per the germline V gene, CDR1 is SEHNR and CDR2 is FQNEAQ (reference sequence). The CDR3 is 15 residues long. With 8 bases removed from V and 0 bases from J, the gap between germline ends came to 11 bases. The CDR3 DNA sequence: TGTGCCAGCGACAGAACAAACTCTGGGGCCAACGTCCTGACTTTC. As protein: CASDRTNSGANVLTF. Together with reference TRBV7-9 and TRBJ2-6, the CDR3 gives the full variable domain: DTGVSQNPRHKITKRGQNVTFRCDPISEHNRLYWYRQTLGQGPEFLTYFQNEAQLEKSRLLSDRFSAERPKGSFSTLEIQRTEQGDSAMYLCASDRTNSGANVLTFGAGSRLTVL.

This rearrangement joins TRBV10-3 to TRBJ2-7; either TRBD1 or TRBD2 may supply D (5 bases each). From germline, CDR1 is ENHRY and CDR2 SYGVKD. Deletions cut 9 bases from V and 7 bases from J, with 19 bases between. This CDR3 is 13 amino acids long. In DNA form, the CDR3 reads TGTGCCATAAACCGGGGCACCTACAATGAGCAGTACTTC. Its protein is CAINRGTYNEQYF.

J is TRBJ1-5 and V is TRBV20-1, with D possibly matching TRBD1 (6 bases). V was trimmed by 3 bases and J by 6 bases, leaving 15 bases between them. Germline CDR1 DFQATT, CDR2 SNEGSKA (reference sequence). The CDR3 extends over 14 amino acids. The CDR3 coding sequence is TGCAGTGCTAGTCGGTCCAGGGGCCGTCAGCCCCAGCATTTT. Amino acid sequence: CSASRSRGRQPQHF.

As for this clonotype: This may stem from a read error, because a much larger clone lies one nucleotide away. V and J are TRBV7-2 and TRBJ2-3; tentative D call: TRBD2 (5 bases). The CDR3 length is 14 residues. The V gene's germline CDR1 is SGHTA and CDR2 FQGNSA. The CDR3 region is CASSLVGVADPQYF. CDR3 sequence (DNA): TGTGCCAGCAGCTTAGTGGGAGTAGCAGATCCGCAGTATTTT. The variable domain in full, with the rest retrieved from reference TRBV7-2 and TRBJ2-3, is GAGVSQSPSNKVTEKGKDVELRCDPISGHTALYWYRQSLGQGLEFLIYFQGNSAPDKSGLPSDRFSAERTGGSVSTLTIQRTQQEDSAVYLCASSLVGVADPQYFGPGTRLTVL.